The 13 T cell receptor beta chains below all came from one sample that was sequenced in a study of blood T cell repertoires in COVID-19. Sequencing used immunoSEQ multiplex PCR; TCRdb keeps in-frame clones, though not all of them. The sample holds about 160,000 clones, around 80% seen once. Source material: peripheral blood. The source of these receptors is a human donor with acute or convalescent COVID-19. The donor label of this sample is uncertain.

The rearrangement joins TRBV10-2 to TRBJ1-1; 11 nucleotides agree with TRBD1. This CDR3 is 17 amino acids long. From germline, CDR1 is WSHSY and CDR2 SAAADI. The trim removed 0 bases at V and 7 bases at J, leaving 10 bases unmatched. Here the CDR3 DNA reads TGCGCCAGCAGTGAGTCTTCATGGGACAGGGGGAGAGGTGAAGCTTTCTTT. It codes for CASSESSWDRGRGEAFF.

The rearrangement uses TRBV18 and TRBJ1-2; 9 nucleotides align to TRBD1. V lost 5 bases and J lost 5; bases outside the gene matches: 9. Germline V lookup: CDR1 KGHSH, CDR2 LQKENI. The CDR3 has 15 amino acids. Here the CDR3 DNA reads TGTGCCAGCTCAGCCAGGACAGGGGCTTGGTATGGCTACACCTTC. Translating gives CASSARTGAWYGYTF.

The J gene is TRBJ2-2, the V gene TRBV4-2, with a tentative D call TRBD1 (6 bases). The V gene lost 0 bases and the J gene lost 6 bases, with 14 bases spanning the gap. The V gene's germline CDR1 is LGHNA and CDR2 YNFKEQ. The CDR3 extends over 16 amino acids. CDR3 amino acids: CASSQDKDRLAGELFF. In DNA, the CDR3 is TGTGCCAGCAGCCAAGATAAGGACAGATTAGCCGGGGAGCTGTTTTTT.

The gene calls are TRBV4-1 and TRBJ2-5; 16 bases are shared with TRBD2. V shed 6 bases and J 0 bases; nucleotides not matched to a gene: 1. The CDR3 is 16 residues long. Germline CDR1 MGHRA, CDR2 YSYEKL. In DNA form, the CDR3 reads TGCGCCAGCAGGGGGACTAGCGGGGGGGACCAAGAGACCCAGTACTTC. Translating it yields CASRGTSGGDQETQYF.

Turning to this clone: The same CDR3 arises from other DNA sequences in this sample as well. The chain recombines TRBV9 with TRBJ1-3; weak D call: TRBD1 (6 bases). The CDR3 contains 15 residues. V was clipped by 0 bases and J by 2 bases, with 9 bases between them. Germline assignment: CDR1 SGDLS and CDR2 YYNGEE. In DNA, the CDR3 is TGTGCCAGCAGCGTAGGAGGGGGAACTGGAAACACCATATATTTT. Translating gives CASSVGGGTGNTIYF.

This clone appeared a single time. The J gene is TRBJ1-5, the V gene TRBV14; D uncertain. The CDR3 is made up of 18 amino acids. The germline gives CDR1 SGHDN, CDR2 FVKESK. The V end lost 0 bases, the J end lost 1 base, and 16 bases lay between the germline ends. The CDR3 coding sequence is TGTGCCAGCAGCCAAGATTGGCGATACAGCTGGAGCAATCAGCCCCAGCATTTT. As protein: CASSQDWRYSWSNQPQHF.

The genes are TRBV5-8 and TRBJ2-6; D gene ambiguous. V was clipped by 0 bases and J by 4 bases, with 8 bases between them. Germline lookup yields CDR1 SGHTS and CDR2 YDEGEE. This CDR3 has 15 residues. CDR3 in DNA: TGTGCCAGCAGCTTGGCCCGCTACGGGGCCAACGTCCTGACTTTC. Amino acid sequence: CASSLARYGANVLTF.

This chain joins TRBV7-2 and TRBJ1-5; D might be TRBD1 (6 bases). CDR1 and CDR2 from the germline V gene are SGHTA and FQGNSA. The CDR3 runs to 15 residues. Trimming left V 4 bases short and J 0 bases short, with 10 bases between. CDR3 coding DNA: TGTGCCAGCAGCTCCGGGACACCTAGCAATCAGCCCCAGCATTTT. Translated, it gives CASSSGTPSNQPQHF.

The V and J genes are TRBV6-5 and TRBJ1-4, with 7 bases lining up with TRBD1. Germline lookup yields CDR1 MNHEY and CDR2 SVGAGI. CDR3 length: 15 residues. V trimming: 6 bases; J trimming: 7 bases; junction bases outside the gene matches: 11. CDR3 in DNA: TGTGCCAGCAGGGTATTACAGGGGCCATTTGAAAAACTGTTTTTT. Its translation is CASRVLQGPFEKLFF.

The CDR3 DNA reads TGTGCCAGCAGCGAGAGGACAGGGGGCGGCTACGAGCAGTACTTC. It codes for CASSERTGGGYEQYF. J is TRBJ2-7 and V is TRBV7-2, with TRBD1 matching 11 bases. Germline V gene sequence: CDR1 SGHTA, CDR2 FQGNSA. Trimming removed 5 bases from V and 3 bases from J; junction bases left unmatched: 6. The CDR3 sequence is 15 residues long.

The chain is built from TRBV9 and TRBJ1-1, with 10 nucleotides matching TRBD1. The CDR3 spans 14 residues. Trimming at V came to 0 bases and at J to 11 bases, leaving 7 bases not matched to a gene. Germline CDR1 and CDR2: SGDLS and YYNGEE. The CDR3, as DNA: TGTGCCAGCAGCGTAGGAGACAGGGGGCAAGGGGCTTTCTTT. Residues: CASSVGDRGQGAFF.

This chain uses TRBV7-9 with TRBJ2-7, with D perhaps TRBD2 (6 bases). Germline CDR1 and CDR2: SEHNR and FQNEAQ (reference sequence). This CDR3 region has 15 residues. The ends were cut back, 0 bases at V and 6 bases at J, with 15 bases in the middle. The CDR3 reads CASSLAEGLMGEQYF. The CDR3 region has the DNA TGTGCCAGCAGCTTAGCGGAGGGGTTAATGGGCGAGCAGTACTTC.

The chain employs TRBV28 and TRBJ1-5; no clear D gene. CDR3 length equals 15 residues. V was trimmed by 3 bases and J by 9 bases, leaving 18 bases between them. CDR1 and CDR2 (germline): MDHEN, SYDVKM. The CDR3 protein is CASSFAPGSRGPQHF. In DNA form, the CDR3 reads TGTGCCAGCAGTTTCGCCCCCGGCAGCCGGGGGCCCCAGCATTTT. Supplemented by reference TRBV28 and TRBJ1-5, the full variable domain reads DVKVTQSSRYLVKRTGEKVFLECVQDMDHENMFWYRQDPGLGLRLIYFSYDVKMKEKGDIPEGYSVSREKKERFSLILESASTNQTSMYLCASSFAPGSRGPQHFGDGTRLSIL.